This TCR beta chain appears in the sequencing data of a study of shared clonotypes between healthy human individuals. In the study overall: Samples came from a couple of female and three male donors aged 18 to 49.

V lost 9 bases, J lost 2 bases, and 13 bases lay in between. The CDR3 sequence is 14 residues long. Germline-derived CDR1 and CDR2 are MDHEN and SYDVKM. Approximately 210 ng DNA, approximately 31,000 T cell genomes, went into each sorted-subset replicate PCR. TCRdb keeps only in-frame clones here, not all; method: immunoSEQ multiplex PCR. The sample contains 1.5 million to 2.5 million clones, about 95% of which appear only once. It was CD45RO-negative cells, positively selected for CCR7, that made up naive CD8 cells, with terminally differentiated effector memory CD45RA+ cells excluded. Sequencing was performed on naive CD8+ T cells sorted from blood. This clonotype was sampled from a man aged 18-30 years in good health. The V gene is TRBV28, the J gene TRBJ2-2; perhaps TRBD1 as D (6 bases). The CDR3 nucleotides read TGTGCCAGTCGTCAGGGGCCTAACACCGGGGAGCTGTTTTTT. Amino acid sequence: CASRQGPNTGELFF.